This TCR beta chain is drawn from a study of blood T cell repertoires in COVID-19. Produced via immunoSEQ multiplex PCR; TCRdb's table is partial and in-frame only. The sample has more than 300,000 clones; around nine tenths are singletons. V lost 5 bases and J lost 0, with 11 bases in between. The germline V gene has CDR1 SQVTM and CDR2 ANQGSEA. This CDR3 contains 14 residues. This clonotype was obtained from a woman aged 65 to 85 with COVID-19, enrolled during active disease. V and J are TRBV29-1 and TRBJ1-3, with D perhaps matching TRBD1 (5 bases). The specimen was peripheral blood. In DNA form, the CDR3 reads TGCAGCGTTCAGGGTGGTTTCTCTGGAAACACCATATATTTT. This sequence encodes CSVQGGFSGNTIYF. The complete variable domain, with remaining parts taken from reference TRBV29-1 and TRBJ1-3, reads SAVISQKPSRDICQRGTSLTIQCQVDSQVTMMFWYRQQPGQSLTLIATANQGSEATYESGFVIDKFPISRPNLTFSTLTVSNMSPEDSSIYLCSVQGGFSGNTIYFGEGSWLTVV.